This is a list of T cell receptor beta chains from one sample in a study of blood T cells in healthy people across ages. TCRdb re-analysed the 5' RACE reads in MiXCR, keeping a single row per CDR3 protein. The sample has more than 650,000 distinct CDR3 sequences, less than 70% seen once. The sequencing input was blood. All receptors derive from a man older than 75 in good health. CDR3s leave out the opening cysteine and the closing phenylalanine or tryptophan.

V gene	J gene	CDR3 protein
TRBV6-5	TRBJ2-7	ASSYRDSYSYEQY
TRBV6-5	TRBJ1-4	ASSPGQTYEKLF
TRBV7-2	TRBJ2-1	ASSFLGSYNEQF
TRBV3-1	TRBJ2-1	ASSQTGGSGRGEPYNEQF
TRBV6-2/TRBV6-3	TRBJ1-2	ASSYSTIGYT
TRBV12-3/TRBV12-4	TRBJ1-6	ASSPDPGPENSPLH
TRBV3-1	TRBJ2-7	ASSQEGLTLRGANEQY
TRBV28	NA	ASRSPPRGQYEQY
TRBV20-1	NA	SAKLGGGGTQY
TRBV18	TRBJ2-3	ASSPSGSRTDTQY
TRBV28	TRBJ2-3	ASSLGTTSTQY
TRBV27	TRBJ2-3	ASSRGEGFTQY
TRBV7-7	TRBJ2-3	ASSLYGVVAGRTDTQY
TRBV28	TRBJ2-7	AGSHRDDTYEQY
TRBV14	TRBJ2-1	ASSQGSFVRDPYNEQF
TRBV20-1	NA	SASGLAGAHEQY
TRBV4-1	TRBJ2-7	ASSHGLAYEQY
TRBV4-2	TRBJ2-1	ASSQDRLVYNEQF
TRBV5-1	TRBJ2-1	ASSPQLGGYNEQF
TRBV24-1	TRBJ1-5	ATSEEGGQPQH
TRBV4-2	TRBJ2-3	ASSQGDTTDTQY
TRBV6-2/TRBV6-3	TRBJ2-1	ASSPGTGDYNEQF
TRBV7-2	TRBJ2-1	ASSPSGGDYNEQF
TRBV2	TRBJ2-5	ASSDLGQRETQY
TRBV20-1	TRBJ1-4	SARQGGYEKLF
TRBV18	TRBJ2-2	ASSPVTANTGELF
TRBV7-2	TRBJ1-2	ASSLGPGQGGTNYGYT
TRBV27	TRBJ1-6	ASKIGTASPLH
TRBV2	TRBJ1-2	ASSEHYGYT
TRBV7-2	TRBJ2-7	ASSNGLALSYEQY
TRBV3-1	TRBJ1-4	ASSQRQNNEKLF
TRBV5-6	TRBJ2-3	ASSFGTTSTDTQY
TRBV4-1	TRBJ2-3	ASSQVAPDTQY